A selection of T cell receptor beta chains follows, all from one sample in a study of PD-1 blockade in classical Hodgkin lymphoma. TCRdb keeps only in-frame clones here, not all; method: immunoSEQ multiplex PCR. The table records 15,000 to 20,000 clones, about 65% of them present only once. Here the sequenced sample was peripheral blood mononuclear cells (PBMCs), taken before the fourth cycle of nivolumab. The receptors were gathered from a human donor with classical Hodgkin lymphoma. Both conserved end residues are part of each CDR3. Each record gives: clone size, J gene, V gene, D gene, CDR3 protein, CDR3 DNA. A D gene is named only where the DNA matches it firmly. A row's size may be missing; if present it is once, few, many or a size class.

. TRBJ1-1 TRBV10-2 . CASSGDGSPEAFF TGCGCCAGCAGTGGGGACGGGTCGCCTGAAGCTTTCTTT
. TRBJ1-3 TRBV9 . CASSVNVATDTIYF TGTGCCAGCAGCGTAAACGTAGCTACAGACACCATATATTTT
. TRBJ2-7 TRBV5-1 TRBD1 CASSWRTGADEQYF TGCGCCAGCAGCTGGCGGACAGGGGCCGACGAGCAGTACTTC
few TRBJ2-3 TRBV29-1 . CSVGYTDTQYF TGCAGCGTTGGGTACACAGATACGCAGTATTTT
. TRBJ2-7 TRBV4-1 . CASSPDSYEQYF TGCGCCAGCAGCCCGGACAGTTACGAGCAGTACTTC
. TRBJ1-6 TRBV29-1 . CSVSGGELGSPLHF TGCAGCGTTTCTGGCGGGGAATTGGGGTCACCCCTCCACTTT
few TRBJ1-1 TRBV27 TRBD1 CASSLVSGTVLLEAFF TGTGCCAGCAGCTTAGTCTCCGGGACAGTTCTCCTTGAAGCTTTCTTT
. TRBJ1-5 TRBV30 . CAWSVAGGPQHF TGTGCCTGGAGTGTGGCGGGAGGGCCCCAGCATTTT
. TRBJ1-1 TRBV28 TRBD1 CASPRSGTGDTEAFF TGTGCCAGCCCCCGTTCCGGAACAGGGGACACTGAAGCTTTCTTT
. TRBJ2-1 TRBV4-2 TRBD1 CASSQGQGSYNEQFF TGTGCCAGCAGCCAAGGACAGGGATCCTACAATGAGCAGTTCTTC
. TRBJ2-5 TRBV9 TRBD1 CASSSAGGSETQYF TGTGCCAGCAGCTCGGCAGGGGGCTCGGAGACCCAGTACTTC
. TRBJ2-1 TRBV7-8 . CASSLSQLFNEQFF TGTGCCAGCAGCTTATCACAGTTATTCAATGAGCAGTTCTTC
. TRBJ2-5 TRBV4-2 TRBD2 CASSQAPSTALGGETQYF TGTGCCAGCAGCCAAGCCCCTTCGACCGCTTTGGGGGGGGAGACCCAGTACTTC
. TRBJ1-5 TRBV4-1 TRBD1 CASSRDPGQGGNQPQHF TGCGCCAGCAGCCGCGACCCGGGACAGGGAGGCAATCAGCCCCAGCATTTT
. TRBJ1-4 TRBV18 . CASSPTQEEKLFF TGTGCCAGCTCACCCACGCAGGAAGAAAAACTGTTTTTT
. TRBJ1-5 TRBV2 TRBD1 CASRQGNSNQPQHF TGTGCCAGCAGACAGGGGAATAGCAATCAGCCCCAGCATTTT
medium-sized TRBJ2-3 TRBV11-2 . CASSLEGGAPSTDTQYF TGTGCCAGCAGCTTAGAAGGGGGGGCCCCTAGCACAGATACGCAGTATTTT
. TRBJ2-1 TRBV11-3 . CASSLDFNNEQFF TGTGCCAGCAGCTTAGATTTCAACAATGAGCAGTTCTTC
. TRBJ2-1 TRBV28 . CASSFRQRSPYYNEQFF TGTGCCAGCAGTTTTCGACAGCGCTCCCCCTACTACAATGAGCAGTTCTTC
few TRBJ2-4 TRBV7-8 . CASSAQTGILQNIQYF TGTGCCAGCAGCGCCCAGACAGGAATCCTCCAAAACATTCAGTACTTC
once TRBJ1-2 TRBV6-1 TRBD1 CASSDRDRRTISPYGYTF TGTGCCAGCAGTGACCGGGACAGGCGGACTATTTCACCTTATGGCTACACCTTC
few TRBJ2-1 TRBV10-3 . CAISEDSEQFF TGTGCCATCAGTGAGGACAGTGAGCAGTTCTTC
few TRBJ2-7 TRBV28 TRBD2 CASSGGTDSLYEQYF TGTGCCAGCAGCGGGGGGACGGATTCTTTGTACGAGCAGTACTTC
. TRBJ2-1 TRBV7-2 TRBD2 CASSLGRQGLVDPHNEQFF TGTGCCAGCAGCTTAGGGAGGCAGGGACTAGTTGATCCTCACAATGAGCAGTTCTTC
. TRBJ1-1 TRBV6-1 . CASSESVNTEAFF TGTGCCAGCAGTGAATCAGTTAACACTGAAGCTTTCTTT
. TRBJ1-1 TRBV18 . CASSQGAVTEAFF TGTGCCAGCTCTCAAGGGGCGGTCACTGAAGCTTTCTTT
. TRBJ2-1 TRBV5-1 TRBD2 CASSFTPTGTSGTNEQFF TGCGCCAGCAGCTTTACCCCAACCGGGACTAGCGGGACTAATGAGCAGTTCTTC
. TRBJ2-1 TRBV14 TRBD1 CASSTNRGGRDEQFF TGTGCCAGCAGCACTAACAGGGGTGGAAGGGATGAGCAGTTCTTC
medium-sized TRBJ1-1 TRBV28 TRBD1 CASRPGQGNTEAFF TGTGCCAGCAGACCTGGACAGGGGAACACTGAAGCTTTCTTT
. TRBJ1-1 TRBV6-5 . CASSPGTRTEAFF TGTGCCAGCAGTCCCGGGACTCGAACTGAAGCTTTCTTT
medium-sized TRBJ2-7 TRBV19 TRBD2 CASSITSGYEQYF TGTGCCAGTAGTATTACTAGCGGATACGAGCAGTACTTC
few TRBJ2-1 TRBV28 TRBD2 CASSRGRSYNEQFF TGTGCCAGCAGTCGCGGGAGGTCCTACAATGAGCAGTTCTTC
medium-sized TRBJ1-5 TRBV2 TRBD1 CASSVSRDRGQSNQPQHF TGTGCCAGCAGTGTTTCCCGGGACAGGGGGCAGAGTAATCAGCCCCAGCATTTT
. TRBJ1-5 TRBV27 . CASSLIGSGPQHF TGTGCCAGCAGTTTAATTGGGAGTGGGCCCCAGCATTTT
few TRBJ2-5 TRBV28 . CASSLGETQYF TGTGCCAGCAGTTTAGGAGAGACCCAGTACTTC
large TRBJ1-1 TRBV5-4 . CASSLVGEGNTEAFF TGTGCCAGCAGCTTGGTGGGGGAGGGGAACACTGAAGCTTTCTTT
. TRBJ2-7 TRBV5-4 TRBD2 CASSEGLVGEQYF TGTGCCAGCAGCGAGGGACTAGTGGGCGAGCAGTACTTC
. TRBJ1-1 TRBV29-1 . CSVGGLRNTEAFF TGCAGCGTTGGAGGGCTCAGGAACACTGAAGCTTTCTTT
. TRBJ2-1 TRBV12-5 . CASVQSASTYNEQFF TGTGCTAGTGTTCAAAGCGCCAGCACCTACAATGAGCAGTTCTTC
. TRBJ1-4 TRBV6-5 . CASSGRNEKLFF TGTGCCAGTTCGGGGAGGAATGAAAAACTGTTTTTT
. TRBJ1-2 TRBV28 . CASSLWVYDRQVYGYTF TGTGCCAGCAGTTTATGGGTGTACGACAGACAAGTTTATGGCTACACCTTC
. TRBJ2-3 TRBV7-9 TRBD2 CASSSHLLAEGDTQYF TGTGCCAGCAGCTCCCATCTACTAGCGGAGGGGGATACGCAGTATTTT
few TRBJ2-5 TRBV7-6 . CASSPRAGETQYF TGTGCCAGCAGCCCCAGGGCCGGGGAGACCCAGTACTTC
. TRBJ1-4 TRBV28 TRBD1 CASSLGQGANEKLFF TGTGCCAGCAGTTTAGGACAGGGGGCTAATGAAAAACTGTTTTTT
. TRBJ2-7 TRBV5-1 . CASSLGGSSYEQYF TGCGCCAGCAGCTTGGGCGGTTCCTCCTACGAGCAGTACTTC
. TRBJ2-1 TRBV5-6 . CASSWGLINEQFF TGTGCCAGCAGCTGGGGGCTGATTAATGAGCAGTTCTTC
. TRBJ2-1 TRBV28 TRBD2 CASSSRASGASSYNEQFF TGTGCCAGCAGTTCCAGAGCTAGCGGAGCGAGCTCCTACAATGAGCAGTTCTTC
. TRBJ1-1 TRBV7-4 . CASSFTRGPGRSTEAFF TGTGCCAGCAGCTTCACTCGGGGGCCTGGAAGGAGCACTGAAGCTTTCTTT
. TRBJ2-7 TRBV6-5 . CASMFAGTDSYEQYF TGTGCCAGCATGTTTGCCGGGACTGATTCCTACGAGCAGTACTTC
medium-sized TRBJ2-6 TRBV11-2 TRBD1 CASSLGQGMDSGANVLTF TGTGCCAGCAGCTTAGGACAGGGCATGGACTCTGGGGCCAACGTCCTGACTTTC
few TRBJ1-1 TRBV6-1 . CASSKNTEAFF TGTGCCAGCAGTAAAAACACTGAAGCTTTCTTT
. TRBJ1-6 TRBV30 . CAWSVLRNSPLHF TGTGCCTGGAGTGTGTTGCGGAATTCACCCCTCCACTTT
. TRBJ1-1 TRBV30 TRBD1 CAWNRVGQGRNTEAFF TGTGCCTGGAACAGGGTCGGACAGGGTCGGAACACTGAAGCTTTCTTT
. TRBJ1-2 TRBV7-3 TRBD1 CASSSSGTGLYGYTF TGTGCCAGCAGCTCCTCCGGGACAGGCCTCTATGGCTACACCTTC
. TRBJ2-1 TRBV10-3 . CAISESGLIMVGNEQFF TGTGCCATCAGTGAGTCGGGACTCATTATGGTGGGGAATGAGCAGTTCTTC
. TRBJ2-1 TRBV7-2 TRBD2 CASSSRLAAHEQFF TGTGCCAGCAGCTCCAGACTAGCGGCCCATGAGCAGTTCTTC
. TRBJ2-3 TRBV5-1 . CASSLVESGTDTQYF TGCGCCAGCAGCTTGGTGGAGTCCGGCACAGATACGCAGTATTTT
. TRBJ2-3 TRBV18 . CASSPRTVYSTSTDTQYF TGTGCCAGCTCACCACGGACGGTTTATTCCACTAGCACAGATACGCAGTATTTT
. TRBJ2-1 TRBV7-8 . CASSLAWGQRAEYNEQFF TGTGCCAGCAGCTTAGCGTGGGGACAGCGGGCCGAATACAATGAGCAGTTCTTC